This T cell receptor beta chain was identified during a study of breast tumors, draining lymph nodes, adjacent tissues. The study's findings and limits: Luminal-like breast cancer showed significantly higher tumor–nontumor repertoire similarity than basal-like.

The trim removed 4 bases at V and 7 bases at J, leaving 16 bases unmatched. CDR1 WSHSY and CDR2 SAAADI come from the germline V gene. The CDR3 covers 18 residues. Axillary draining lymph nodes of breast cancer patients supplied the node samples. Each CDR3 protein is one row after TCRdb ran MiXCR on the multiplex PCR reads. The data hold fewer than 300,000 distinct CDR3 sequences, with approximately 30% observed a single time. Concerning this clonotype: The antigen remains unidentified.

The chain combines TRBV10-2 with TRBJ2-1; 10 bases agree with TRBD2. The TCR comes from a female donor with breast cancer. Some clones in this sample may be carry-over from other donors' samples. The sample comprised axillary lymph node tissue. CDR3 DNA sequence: TGCGCCAGCAGTGGACTAGCGGGCGCTAGCGGGAGCTATAATGAGCAGTTCTTC. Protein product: CASSGLAGASGSYNEQFF.